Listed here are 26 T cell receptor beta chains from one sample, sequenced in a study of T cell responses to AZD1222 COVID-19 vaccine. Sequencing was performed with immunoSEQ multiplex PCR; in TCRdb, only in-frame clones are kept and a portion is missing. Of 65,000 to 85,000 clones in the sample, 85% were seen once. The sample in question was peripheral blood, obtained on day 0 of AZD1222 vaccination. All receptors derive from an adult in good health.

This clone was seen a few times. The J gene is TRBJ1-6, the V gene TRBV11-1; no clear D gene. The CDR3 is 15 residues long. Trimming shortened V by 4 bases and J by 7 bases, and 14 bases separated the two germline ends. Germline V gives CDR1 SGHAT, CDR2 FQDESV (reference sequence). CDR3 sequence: CASSSDGVRNSPLHF. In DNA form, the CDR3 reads TGTGCCAGCAGCTCGGACGGTGTAAGGAATTCACCCCTCCACTTT.

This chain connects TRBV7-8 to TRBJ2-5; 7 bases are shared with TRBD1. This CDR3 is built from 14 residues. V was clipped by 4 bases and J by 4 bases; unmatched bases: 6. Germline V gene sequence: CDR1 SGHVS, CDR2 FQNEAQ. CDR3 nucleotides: TGTGCCAGCAGCTCTCTCCCAGGGGGAGAGACCCAGTACTTC. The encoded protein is CASSSLPGGETQYF.

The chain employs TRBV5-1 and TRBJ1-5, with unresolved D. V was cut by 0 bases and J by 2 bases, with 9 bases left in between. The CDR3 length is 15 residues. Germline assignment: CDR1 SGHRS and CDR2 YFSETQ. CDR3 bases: TGCGCCAGCAGCTTGGAGGGTGGGGGCAATCAGCCCCAGCATTTT. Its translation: CASSLEGGGNQPQHF.

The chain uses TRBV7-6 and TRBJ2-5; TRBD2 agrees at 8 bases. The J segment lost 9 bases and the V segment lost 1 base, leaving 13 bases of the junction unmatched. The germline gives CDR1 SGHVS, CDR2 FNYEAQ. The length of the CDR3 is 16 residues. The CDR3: CASSLGAGGEMIAQYF. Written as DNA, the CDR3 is TGTGCCAGCAGCTTAGGGGCGGGGGGAGAAATGATCGCCCAGTACTTC. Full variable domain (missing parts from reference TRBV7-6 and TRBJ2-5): GAGVSQSPRYKVTKRGQDVALRCDPISGHVSLYWYRQALGQGPEFLTYFNYEAQQDKSGLPNDRFSAERPEGSISTLTIQRTEQRDSAMYRCASSLGAGGEMIAQYFGPGTRLLVL.

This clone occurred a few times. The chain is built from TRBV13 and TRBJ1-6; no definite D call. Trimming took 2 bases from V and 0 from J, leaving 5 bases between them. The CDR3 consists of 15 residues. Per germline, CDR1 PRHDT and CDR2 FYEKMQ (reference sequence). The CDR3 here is CASSLFNSYNSPLHF. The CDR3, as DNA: TGTGCCAGCAGCTTATTTAACTCCTATAATTCACCCCTCCACTTT.

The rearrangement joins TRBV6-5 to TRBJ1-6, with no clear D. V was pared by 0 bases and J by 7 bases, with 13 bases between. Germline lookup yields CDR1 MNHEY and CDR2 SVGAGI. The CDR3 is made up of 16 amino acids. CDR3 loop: CASSYSAAGGNSPLHF. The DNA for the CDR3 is TGTGCCAGCAGTTACTCGGCAGCCGGTGGCAATTCACCCCTCCACTTT.

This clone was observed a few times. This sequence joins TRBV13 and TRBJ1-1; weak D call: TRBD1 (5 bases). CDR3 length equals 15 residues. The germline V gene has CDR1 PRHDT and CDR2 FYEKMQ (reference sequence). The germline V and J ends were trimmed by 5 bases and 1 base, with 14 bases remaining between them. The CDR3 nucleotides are TGTGCCAGCAGCAGACTGGGGGGGTGGAACACTGAAGCTTTCTTT. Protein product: CASSRLGGWNTEAFF.

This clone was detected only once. This CDR3 is CASSLADRGTEAFF. In DNA form, the CDR3 reads TGTGCCAGCAGCTTAGCTGACAGGGGCACTGAAGCTTTCTTT. The rearrangement uses TRBV7-2 and TRBJ1-1; 8 positions match TRBD1. The CDR3 is made up of 14 amino acids. The trim removed 0 bases at V and 4 bases at J, leaving 1 base unmatched. Germline assignment: CDR1 SGHTA and CDR2 FQGNSA.

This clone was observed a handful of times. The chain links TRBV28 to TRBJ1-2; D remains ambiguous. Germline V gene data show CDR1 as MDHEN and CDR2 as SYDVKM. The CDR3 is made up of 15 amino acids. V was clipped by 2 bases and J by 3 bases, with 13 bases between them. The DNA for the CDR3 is TGTGCCAGCAGTTTAGAAGCGGGGTTTTACTATGGCTACACCTTC. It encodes CASSLEAGFYYGYTF.

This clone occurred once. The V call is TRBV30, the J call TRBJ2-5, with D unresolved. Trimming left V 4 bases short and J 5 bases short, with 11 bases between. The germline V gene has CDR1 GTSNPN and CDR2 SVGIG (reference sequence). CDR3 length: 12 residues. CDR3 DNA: TGTGCCTGGATGTCCAACGCGGAGACCCAGTACTTC. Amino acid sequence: CAWMSNAETQYF.

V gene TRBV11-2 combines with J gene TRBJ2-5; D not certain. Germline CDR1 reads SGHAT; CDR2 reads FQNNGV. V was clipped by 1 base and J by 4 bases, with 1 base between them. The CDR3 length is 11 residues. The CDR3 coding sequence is TGTGCCAGCAGCTTAGGAGAGACCCAGTACTTC. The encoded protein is CASSLGETQYF.

This CDR3 reads CASSHHGARGEAFF. CDR3 in DNA: TGCGCCAGCAGCCACCACGGAGCCCGGGGTGAAGCTTTCTTT. The genes are TRBV4-1 and TRBJ1-1; no definite D call. Between the trimmed V and J ends, which lost 3 bases and 7 bases, there was a span of 15 bases. Germline V gene data show CDR1 as MGHRA and CDR2 as YSYEKL. CDR3 length equals 14 residues.

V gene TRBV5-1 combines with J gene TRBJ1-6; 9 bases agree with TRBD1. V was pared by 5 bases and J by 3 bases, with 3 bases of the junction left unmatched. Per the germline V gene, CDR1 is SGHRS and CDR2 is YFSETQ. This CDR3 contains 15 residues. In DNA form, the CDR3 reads TGCGCCAGCAGAGTGGGACAGGGCTATAATTCACCCCTCCACTTT. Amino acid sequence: CASRVGQGYNSPLHF.

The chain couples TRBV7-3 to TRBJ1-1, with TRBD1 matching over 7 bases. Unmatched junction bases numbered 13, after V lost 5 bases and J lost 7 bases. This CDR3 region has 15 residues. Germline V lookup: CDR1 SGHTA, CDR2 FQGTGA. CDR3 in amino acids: CASSQRQGSLSEAFF. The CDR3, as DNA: TGTGCCAGCAGCCAAAGACAGGGCTCACTGAGTGAAGCTTTCTTT.

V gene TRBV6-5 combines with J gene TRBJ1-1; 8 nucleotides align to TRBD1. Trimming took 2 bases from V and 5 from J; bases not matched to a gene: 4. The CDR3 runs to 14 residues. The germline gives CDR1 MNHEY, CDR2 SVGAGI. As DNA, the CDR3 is TGTGCCAGCAGTTACCGACAGGGGAGGACTGAAGCTTTCTTT. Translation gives CASSYRQGRTEAFF.

This CDR3 is CASSPGLAEETQYF. The CDR3 DNA reads as TGTGCCAGCAGCCCGGGACTAGCGGAGGAGACCCAGTACTTC. V and J are TRBV4-2 and TRBJ2-5; TRBD2 matches 11 bases. The CDR3 extends over 14 amino acids. With V trimmed by 4 bases and J by 5 bases, 3 bases remained unmatched. Per germline, CDR1 LGHNA and CDR2 YNFKEQ.

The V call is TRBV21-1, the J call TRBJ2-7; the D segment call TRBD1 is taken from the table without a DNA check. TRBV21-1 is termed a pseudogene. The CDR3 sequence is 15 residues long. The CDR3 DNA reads TGTGCCAGCAGAGCCGGTGGGACAGAGGCCGACGAGCAGTACTTC. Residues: CASRAGGTEADEQYF.

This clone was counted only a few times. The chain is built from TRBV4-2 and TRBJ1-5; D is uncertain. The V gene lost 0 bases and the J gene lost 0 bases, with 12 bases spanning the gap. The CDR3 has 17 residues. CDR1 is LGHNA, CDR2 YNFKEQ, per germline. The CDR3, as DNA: TGTGCCAGCAGCCAAGATGTGCAGGATAGTAGCAATCAGCCCCAGCATTTT. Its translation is CASSQDVQDSSNQPQHF.

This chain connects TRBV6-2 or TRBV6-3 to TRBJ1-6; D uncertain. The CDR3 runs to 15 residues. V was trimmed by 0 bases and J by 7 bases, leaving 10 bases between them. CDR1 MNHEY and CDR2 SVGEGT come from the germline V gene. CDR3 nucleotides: TGTGCCAGCAGTTACTCGTGGCGGGCAAATTCACCCCTCCACTTT. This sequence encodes CASSYSWRANSPLHF.

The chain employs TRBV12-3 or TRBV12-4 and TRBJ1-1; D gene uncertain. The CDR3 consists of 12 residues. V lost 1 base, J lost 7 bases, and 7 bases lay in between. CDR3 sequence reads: CASSLVKGEAFF. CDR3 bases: TGTGCCAGCAGTTTAGTTAAAGGTGAAGCTTTCTTT.

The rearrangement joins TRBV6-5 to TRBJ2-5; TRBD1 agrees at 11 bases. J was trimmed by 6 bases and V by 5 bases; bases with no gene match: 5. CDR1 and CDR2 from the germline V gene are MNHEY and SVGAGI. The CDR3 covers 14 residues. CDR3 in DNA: TGTGCCAGCAGTCCGGACAGGGGGCTACAGACCCAGTACTTC. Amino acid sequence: CASSPDRGLQTQYF.

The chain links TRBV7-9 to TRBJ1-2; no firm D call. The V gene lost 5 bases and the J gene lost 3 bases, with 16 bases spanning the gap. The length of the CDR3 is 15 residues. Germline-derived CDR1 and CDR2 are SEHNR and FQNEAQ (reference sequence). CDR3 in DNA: TGTGCCAGCAGCGCTATCCTCGGCAGCTACTATGGCTACACCTTC. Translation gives CASSAILGSYYGYTF.

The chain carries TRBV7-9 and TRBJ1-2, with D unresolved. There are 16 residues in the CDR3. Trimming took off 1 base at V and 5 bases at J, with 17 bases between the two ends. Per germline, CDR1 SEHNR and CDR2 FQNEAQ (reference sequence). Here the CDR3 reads CASSLGYSKKNYGYTF. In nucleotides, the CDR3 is TGTGCCAGCAGCTTAGGGTATTCGAAGAAAAATTATGGCTACACCTTC.

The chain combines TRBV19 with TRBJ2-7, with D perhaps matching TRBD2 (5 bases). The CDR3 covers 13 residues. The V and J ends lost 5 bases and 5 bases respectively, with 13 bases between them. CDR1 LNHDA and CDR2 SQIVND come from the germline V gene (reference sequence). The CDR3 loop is CASSFGAGNEQYF. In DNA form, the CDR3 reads TGTGCCAGTAGTTTCGGCGCGGGCAACGAGCAGTACTTC.

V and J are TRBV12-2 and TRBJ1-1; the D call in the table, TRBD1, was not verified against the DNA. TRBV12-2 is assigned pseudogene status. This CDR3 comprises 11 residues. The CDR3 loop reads CASARNTEAFF. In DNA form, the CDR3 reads TGTGCATCCGCCAGGAACACTGAAGCTTTCTTT.

The CDR3 region has the DNA TGTGCCAGCAGCTTAAACACCGGGGAGCTGTTTTTT. This codes for CASSLNTGELFF. The gene calls are TRBV7-9 and TRBJ2-2; no clear D. Germline V gives CDR1 SEHNR, CDR2 FQNEAQ (reference sequence). CDR3 length: 12 amino acids. V was pared by 2 bases and J by 2 bases, with 0 bases between.